This TCR beta chain came from a study of neurological immune-mediated disorders (dated by TCRdb to the late 2010s). Regarding the study in general: Among the roughly 35 multiple sclerosis patients, relapsing-remitting MS accounted for approximately 31 and secondary progressive MS accounted for 3. Peripheral blood TCR-beta repertoires from HTLV-I-associated myelopathy (HAM/TSP) patients, multiple sclerosis patients and healthy controls were compared by UMI-based sequencing. The roughly 110 TCR-beta libraries covered PBMC samples along with longitudinal samples, technical triplicates, and paired sorted CD4+ and CD8+ T-cell subsets. The cohort was made up of 68 subjects, consisting of around 15 HAM/TSP patients, around 35 multiple sclerosis patients and roughly 20 healthy controls.

Broad study findings and their caveats: No identical CDR3 amino acid sequences were shared among expanded clones across subjects, suggesting private TCR-beta repertoires in all groups. In a phylogenetic analysis, the repertoires of 18 out of 34 MS patients fell into a single cluster of related CDR3 sequences, pointing to a possible signature at the repertoire level. TCR clonal expansion was highest in HAM/TSP patients and lowest in MS patients, with MS patients falling below even healthy controls. The MS cluster showed no association with clinical or MRI features, and the authors stated that larger cohorts are needed.

For the unsorted PBMC libraries, 2 million PBMCs were stored in RNAlater at -80 degrees C until RNA extraction and were used to generate the libraries. Multiple sclerosis patients were enrolled in a US clinical protocol under which disease progression was evaluated by magnetic resonance imaging. Peripheral blood was subjected to Ficoll-Hypaque density gradient centrifugation to isolate PBMCs, which were then cryopreserved in liquid nitrogen. This clonotype was counted ten times or more. The antigen it recognizes is unknown. One base away there is no much larger clone; base qualities are not given. The CDR3 covers 16 residues, taking in both the cysteine and the phenylalanine. Solely the CDR3 DNA is kept, with 48 bases framed from the first base. Trimmed from V: 2 bases; trimmed from J: 10 bases; junction bases lacking a gene match: 10. cDNA was synthesized by template-switch 5'RACE using a primer carrying a 10-nucleotide random unique molecular identifier by which each TCR transcript was tagged. Over 170 million TCR-beta sequences, covering 15-18 subjects, were produced in each sequencing run. The RNeasy kit was used for extraction of total RNA. The KAPA Real-time Library Amplification kit was used to amplify TCR-beta VDJ regions with primers for the TCR constant region and the 5'RACE anchor. A first PCR added sample indexes and Illumina adaptors, and a second PCR then raised library yield. After Ampure bead purification, the roughly 650 bp TCR product was size-selected on a 2% E-gel SizeSelection system. Before pooling, library quality was assessed on a Bioanalyzer, concentration was determined with Qubit, and library quantification was performed with the Kapa Library Quantification kit. Paired-end 2 x 150 bp sequencing of the libraries was performed on an Illumina HiSeq 2500. To increase sequence diversity, about 25-30% phiX was spiked into each library pool. For the original study's pipeline: The quality-filtered reads were processed with the UMI-based MiGEC pipeline, whose error correction step removed more than 90% of the raw TCR sequences. IMGT germline references were used for aligning VDJ genes, and each clonotype was defined as a unique CDR3 amino acid sequence together with its V-J genes. VDJtools evaluated clonal expansion, Shannon diversity and CDR3 relatedness (CalcPairwiseDistances, ClusterSamples); CLCbio workbench built phylogenetic trees. Clones with at least 8 unique UMIs were defined as expanded, with this threshold being based on coefficient-of-variation modelling across technical triplicates. TCRdb ran its own pipeline on the public reads, namely fastp trimming at Q25 and MiXCR clone calling, and kept in-frame beta chains. Duplicate CDR3 protein sequences are folded into a single record with the most common DNA and genes. None of the V and J calls come from the authors' own analysis; TCRdb made them. Across this sample there are 55,000 to 75,000 distinct CDR3 sequences, with less than 2.5% seen only once. The ten largest make up about 2.9% of the sample.

The chain is encoded by TRBV12-3 or TRBV12-4 joined to TRBJ2-1, with 11 junctional bases fitting TRBD2. Material for sequencing was PBMCs. This clonotype was obtained from a man in his fifties with multiple sclerosis. Read as DNA, the sequence is TGTGCCAGCAGTTTATCTCGACTAGCGGGGACCATCGAGCAGTTCTTC. This translates into CASSLSRLAGTIEQFF.